The T cell receptor (beta chain) under discussion was sequenced for a study of STAT5B mutations in CD4+ large granular lymphocyte leukemia. Findings of the study overall: Main leukemic clonotypes were patient-specific, but more than 20% appeared at low frequency elsewhere.

To note about this clone: Its cognate antigen is unknown.

The repertoire was sequenced with immunoSEQ multiplex PCR; TCRdb's copy has only in-frame clones and lacks some. Here the sample spans some 29,000 clones, around 85% being singletons. This TCR came from a human donor in good health. The sequencing input was CD4+ T cells from blood buffy coats.

The CDR3 loop is CASSPGLAGGPVRDYEQYF. CDR3 in DNA: TGTGCCAGCAGCCCCGGACTAGCGGGGGGGCCGGTTCGGGACTACGAGCAGTACTTC. The rearrangement uses TRBV7-2 and TRBJ2-7; 15 nucleotides agree with TRBD2. This CDR3 spans 19 amino acids. The V gene end was trimmed by 5 bases and the J gene end by 3 bases; junction bases not matched to a gene: 14. CDR1 is SGHTA and CDR2 is FQGNSA in the germline V gene. The entire variable domain, with the rest obtained from reference TRBV7-2 and TRBJ2-7, is as follows: GAGVSQSPSNKVTEKGKDVELRCDPISGHTALYWYRQSLGQGLEFLIYFQGNSAPDKSGLPSDRFSAERTGGSVSTLTIQRTQQEDSAVYLCASSPGLAGGPVRDYEQYFGPGTRLTVT.